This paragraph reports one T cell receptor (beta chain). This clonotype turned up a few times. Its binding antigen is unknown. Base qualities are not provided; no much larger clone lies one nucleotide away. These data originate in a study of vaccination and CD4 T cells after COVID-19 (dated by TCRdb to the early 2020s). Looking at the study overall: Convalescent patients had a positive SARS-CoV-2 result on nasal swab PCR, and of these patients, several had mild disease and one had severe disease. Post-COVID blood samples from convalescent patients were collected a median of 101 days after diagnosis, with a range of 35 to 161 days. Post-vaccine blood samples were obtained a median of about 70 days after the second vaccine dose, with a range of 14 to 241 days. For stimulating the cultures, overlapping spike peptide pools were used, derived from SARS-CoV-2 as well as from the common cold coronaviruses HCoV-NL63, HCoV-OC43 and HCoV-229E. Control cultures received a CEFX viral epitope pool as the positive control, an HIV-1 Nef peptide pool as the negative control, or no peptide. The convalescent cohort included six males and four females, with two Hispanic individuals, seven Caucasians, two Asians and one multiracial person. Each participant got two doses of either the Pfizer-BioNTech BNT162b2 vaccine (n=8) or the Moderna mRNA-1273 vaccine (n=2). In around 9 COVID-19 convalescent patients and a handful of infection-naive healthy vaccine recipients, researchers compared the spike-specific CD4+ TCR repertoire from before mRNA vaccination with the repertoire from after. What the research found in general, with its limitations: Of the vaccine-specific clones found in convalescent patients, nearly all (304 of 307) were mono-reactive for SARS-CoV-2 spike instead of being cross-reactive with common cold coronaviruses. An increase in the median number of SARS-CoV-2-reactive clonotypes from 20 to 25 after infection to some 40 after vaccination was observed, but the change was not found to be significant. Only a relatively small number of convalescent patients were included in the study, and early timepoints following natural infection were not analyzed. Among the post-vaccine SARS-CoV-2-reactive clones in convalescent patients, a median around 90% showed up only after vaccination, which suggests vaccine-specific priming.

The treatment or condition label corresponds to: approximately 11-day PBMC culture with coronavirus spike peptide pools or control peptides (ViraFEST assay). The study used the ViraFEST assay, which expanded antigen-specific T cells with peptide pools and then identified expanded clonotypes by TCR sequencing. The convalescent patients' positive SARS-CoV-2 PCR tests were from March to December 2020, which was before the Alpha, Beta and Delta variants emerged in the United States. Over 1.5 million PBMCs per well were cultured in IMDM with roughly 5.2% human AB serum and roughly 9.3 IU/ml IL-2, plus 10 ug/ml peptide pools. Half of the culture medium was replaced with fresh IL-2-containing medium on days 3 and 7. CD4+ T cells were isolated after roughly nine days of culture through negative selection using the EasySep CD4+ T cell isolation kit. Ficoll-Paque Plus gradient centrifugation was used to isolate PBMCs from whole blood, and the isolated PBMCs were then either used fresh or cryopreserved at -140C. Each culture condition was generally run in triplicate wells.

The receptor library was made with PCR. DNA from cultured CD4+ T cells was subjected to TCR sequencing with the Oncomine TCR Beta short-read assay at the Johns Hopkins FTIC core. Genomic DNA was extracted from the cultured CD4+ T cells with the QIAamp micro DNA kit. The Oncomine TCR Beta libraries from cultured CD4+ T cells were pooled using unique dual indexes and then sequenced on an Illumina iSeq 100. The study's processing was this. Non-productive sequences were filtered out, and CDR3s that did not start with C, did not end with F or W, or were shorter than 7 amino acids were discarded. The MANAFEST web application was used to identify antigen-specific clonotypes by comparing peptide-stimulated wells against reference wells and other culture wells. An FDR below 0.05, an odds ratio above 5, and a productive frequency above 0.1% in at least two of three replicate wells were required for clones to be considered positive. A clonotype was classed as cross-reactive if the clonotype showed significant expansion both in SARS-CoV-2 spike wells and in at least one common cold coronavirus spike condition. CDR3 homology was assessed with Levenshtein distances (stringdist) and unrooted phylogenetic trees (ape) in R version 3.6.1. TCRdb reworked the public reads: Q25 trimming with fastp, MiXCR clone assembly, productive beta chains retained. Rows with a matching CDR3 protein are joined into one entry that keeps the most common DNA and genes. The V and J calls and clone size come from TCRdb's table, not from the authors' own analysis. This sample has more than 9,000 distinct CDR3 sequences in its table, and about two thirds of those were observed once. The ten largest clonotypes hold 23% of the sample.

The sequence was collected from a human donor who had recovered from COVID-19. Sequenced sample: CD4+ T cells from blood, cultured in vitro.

The DNA is TGTGCCAGCAGCTTAGTTTTTGGCAGCACCTATGGCTACACCTTC. Its translation reads: CASSLVFGSTYGYTF. The V and J genes are TRBV7-2 and TRBJ1-2; the D gene assignment is ambiguous. The CDR3 starts with the cysteine, ends with the phenylalanine, and has 15 residues. Here the CDR3 DNA is all that survives: 45 bases in frame from base 1. V gives up 1 base and J gives up 4 bases, and the segment between their germline ends measures 13 bases. CDR1 is given as SGHTA and CDR2 as FQGNSA, both from the germline V gene. This CDR3, with the reference TRBV7-2 and TRBJ1-2 proteins standing in past its ends, gives the full variable domain GAGVSQSPSNKVTEKGKDVELRCDPISGHTALYWYRQSLGQGLEFLIYFQGNSAPDKSGLPSDRFSAERTGGSVSTLTIQRTQQEDSAVYLCASSLVFGSTYGYTFGSGTRLTVV.